The 17 T cell receptor beta chains given below trace back to one sample, sequenced in a study of T cell changes during pregnancy in multiple sclerosis. Produced via immunoSEQ multiplex PCR; TCRdb's table is partial and in-frame only. The table has about 98,000 clones, 90% to 95% seen once. The material was peripheral blood, obtained after pregnancy. All receptors come from a female donor in good health, enrolled as a control in a pregnancy study.

The chain has TRBV9 and TRBJ2-3; no firm D call. V was clipped by 3 bases and J by 0 bases, with 11 bases between them. The CDR3 runs 15 residues. The germline V gene encodes CDR1 SGDLS and CDR2 YYNGEE. CDR3 sequence reads: CASSATGTSTDTQYF. The CDR3 DNA follows: TGTGCCAGCAGCGCAACTGGTACTAGCACAGATACGCAGTATTTT.

DNA of the CDR3: TGTGCCAGCAGCGGTCAGGGTGGTGAGCAGTACTTC. It translates to CASSGQGGEQYF. The chain is built from TRBV7-2 and TRBJ2-7, with D perhaps matching TRBD1 (5 bases). The CDR3 runs 12 residues. The germline V and J ends were trimmed by 5 bases and 7 bases, with 12 bases remaining between them. CDR1 is SGHTA, CDR2 FQGNSA, per germline.

The J gene is TRBJ2-1, the V gene TRBV21-1; whether TRBD2, the table's D call, matches the DNA was not checked. TRBV21-1 is a documented pseudogene. The CDR3 is 17 amino acids. The CDR3: CASRRVGLAGGNNEQFF. CDR3 DNA sequence: TGTGCCAGCAGACGGGTCGGACTAGCGGGAGGGAACAATGAGCAGTTCTTC.

A word on this clone: One end of the junction fails to match germline, which may point to a read error. The J gene is TRBJ1-4, the V gene TRBV16, with a possible D match to TRBD1 (5 bases). Germline assignment: CDR1 KGHSY and CDR2 FQNENV. The CDR3 runs 12 residues. CDR3 DNA sequence: TGTGCCAGCAGCCAATCGGACACCGTTCCGAATTTT. Translating gives CASSQSDTVPNF.

V gene TRBV18 combines with J gene TRBJ1-5; D may be TRBD1 (6 bases). The V and J ends lost 5 bases and 3 bases respectively, with 8 bases between them. Germline CDR1 is KGHSH and CDR2 is LQKENI. The length of the CDR3 is 13 residues. The CDR3 region is CASSGDTNQPQHF. The CDR3 DNA reads as TGTGCCAGCTCAGGGGACACCAATCAGCCCCAGCATTTT.

V gene TRBV5-6 combines with J gene TRBJ2-3, with 12 bases identical to TRBD2. Looked up from germline, CDR1 is SGHDT and CDR2 is YYEEEE. After removal of 5 bases from V and 6 bases from J, the junction contained 7 bases not matched to a gene. The CDR3 consists of 15 residues. The CDR3 region has the DNA TGTGCCAGCAGATCTAGCGGGGGGGCGTTGGATACGCAGTATTTT. Amino acid sequence: CASRSSGGALDTQYF.

This clone appeared a few times. The rearrangement links TRBV4-1 to TRBJ1-4, with unresolved D. The ends were cut back, 1 base at V and 7 bases at J, with 7 bases in the middle. This CDR3 is built from 13 residues. Per germline, CDR1 MGHRA and CDR2 YSYEKL. CDR3 amino acids: CASSQGTFEKLFF. Written as DNA, the CDR3 is TGCGCCAGCAGCCAAGGGACTTTTGAAAAACTGTTTTTT.

This chain connects TRBV5-4 to TRBJ2-1; D remains ambiguous. Trimming cost V 0 bases and J 0 bases, with 7 bases left between them. The CDR3 consists of 15 residues. The germline V gene has CDR1 SGHNT and CDR2 YYREEE (reference sequence). CDR3 DNA: TGTGCCAGCAGCTTGGACGGTAACTCCTACAATGAGCAGTTCTTC. Its translation is CASSLDGNSYNEQFF.

A single count supports this clone. The chain has TRBV28 and TRBJ2-7; 8 bases are shared with TRBD1. The germline CDR1 and CDR2 sequences are MDHEN and SYDVKM. The CDR3 length is 15 residues. V trimming: 5 bases; J trimming: 5 bases; junction bases outside the gene matches: 11. CDR3 nucleotide sequence: TGTGCCAGCAGTGACCTGACAGGGGTGGTGAACGAGCAGTACTTC. Translation gives CASSDLTGVVNEQYF.

The V and J genes are TRBV19 and TRBJ1-4; TRBD1 matches 12 bases. This CDR3 has 15 amino acids. The germline V gene has CDR1 LNHDA and CDR2 SQIVND (reference sequence). Trimming took 4 bases from V and 8 from J; bases not matched to a gene: 5. CDR3 residues: CASSSWDRGHEKLFF. The CDR3, as DNA: TGTGCCAGTAGTAGCTGGGACAGGGGGCACGAAAAACTGTTTTTT. The whole variable domain, filled in from reference TRBV19 and TRBJ1-4, reads DGGITQSPKYLFRKEGQNVTLSCEQNLNHDAMYWYRQDPGQGLRLIYYSQIVNDFQKGDIAEGYSVSREKKESFPLTVTSAQKNPTAFYLCASSSWDRGHEKLFFGSGTQLSVL.

In nucleotides, the CDR3 is TGCGCCAGCAGCGCCCCGGGACAAGGGCAGTTCTTC. Its protein is CASSAPGQGQFF. The chain combines TRBV5-1 with TRBJ2-1, with a weak D call TRBD1 (6 bases). V shed 4 bases and J shed 12 bases, with 14 bases lying between them. The CDR3 runs to 12 residues. Germline V gives CDR1 SGHRS, CDR2 YFSETQ.

V and J are TRBV11-3 and TRBJ1-1; D uncertain. Germline CDR1 is SGHNT and CDR2 is YENEEA. The CDR3 runs to 13 residues. V lost 3 bases and J lost 2, with 7 bases in between. CDR3 sequence (DNA): TGTGCCAGCAGCTTGAAGCCTAACACTGAAGCTTTCTTT. Its protein product is CASSLKPNTEAFF.

This chain joins TRBV5-1 and TRBJ2-1; D might be TRBD2 (6 bases). The CDR3 is 16 residues long. Trimming left V 7 bases short and J 2 bases short, with 19 bases between. In germline, CDR1 is SGHRS, CDR2 YFSETQ. In nucleotides, the CDR3 is TGCGCCAGCGGCGGGGTAGTGGGGAAGACCTACAATGAGCAGTTCTTC. This gives the protein CASGGVVGKTYNEQFF.

The chain uses TRBV27 and TRBJ2-7; TRBD2 matches 9 bases. The ends lost 3 bases at V and 6 bases at J; junction bases unmatched: 12. The germline V gene has CDR1 MNHEY and CDR2 SMNVEV (reference sequence). This CDR3 is 16 amino acids long. The CDR3 nucleotides read TGTGCCAGCAGTTTTACCGGGACTAGCCGGCCTGCCGAGCAGTACTTC. Protein sequence: CASSFTGTSRPAEQYF.

This clone was counted once. The chain employs TRBV7-2 and TRBJ2-7, with D unresolved. This CDR3 contains 14 residues. Germline CDR1 and CDR2: SGHTA and FQGNSA. Trimming cost V 1 base and J 10 bases, with 17 bases left between them. The CDR3 region is CASSLVLGLTSQYF. The CDR3 DNA is TGTGCCAGCAGCTTAGTTCTCGGGTTAACCTCTCAGTACTTC.

This chain uses TRBV28 with TRBJ1-5; D is perhaps TRBD1 (6 bases). V was cut by 6 bases and J by 6 bases, with 12 bases left in between. Germline lookup yields CDR1 MDHEN and CDR2 SYDVKM. The CDR3 loop spans 13 amino acids. Here the CDR3 reads CASRPQGSQPQHF. CDR3 DNA sequence: TGTGCCAGCAGACCTCAGGGGAGTCAGCCCCAGCATTTT.

CDR3 sequence reads: CASSLVAATNQPQHF. Here the CDR3 DNA reads TGTGCCAGCAGCTTGGTGGCCGCCACCAATCAGCCCCAGCATTTT. The rearrangement links TRBV5-5 to TRBJ1-5; D is undetermined. Trimming took 0 bases from V and 3 from J, leaving 10 bases between them. Germline loops: CDR1 SGHKS, CDR2 YYEKEE (reference sequence). The CDR3 runs 15 residues.